This T cell receptor (beta chain) was sequenced in a study of blood T cell repertoires in COVID-19. About the study: Samples of COVID-19 (acute and convalescent) were obtained from the United States, Italy and Spain. T cells, B-cell-depleted T cells, or PBMCs supplied cDNA or gDNA.

The length of the CDR3 is 16 residues. Between the trimmed V and J ends, which lost 0 bases and 0 bases, there was a span of 10 bases. Germline CDR1 SGHRS, CDR2 YFSETQ. As originally analysed: Researchers report that nucleated cell counts were estimated from reference gene primer amplification. The method was immunoSEQ multiplex PCR; TCRdb's version includes in-frame clones alone and lacks a portion of them. That table gives V, J and clone size, and the DNA gave D and trimming. The profile shows some 100,000 clones, under 80% of them singletons. Sequencing was performed on peripheral blood. The TCR was taken from a man between 65 and 85 years old with COVID-19, enrolled during active disease. The chain joins TRBV5-1 to TRBJ2-1; D remains ambiguous. The CDR3 sequence: CASSLALVSSYNEQFF. The DNA for the CDR3 is TGCGCCAGCAGCTTGGCTTTGGTGAGCTCCTACAATGAGCAGTTCTTC.